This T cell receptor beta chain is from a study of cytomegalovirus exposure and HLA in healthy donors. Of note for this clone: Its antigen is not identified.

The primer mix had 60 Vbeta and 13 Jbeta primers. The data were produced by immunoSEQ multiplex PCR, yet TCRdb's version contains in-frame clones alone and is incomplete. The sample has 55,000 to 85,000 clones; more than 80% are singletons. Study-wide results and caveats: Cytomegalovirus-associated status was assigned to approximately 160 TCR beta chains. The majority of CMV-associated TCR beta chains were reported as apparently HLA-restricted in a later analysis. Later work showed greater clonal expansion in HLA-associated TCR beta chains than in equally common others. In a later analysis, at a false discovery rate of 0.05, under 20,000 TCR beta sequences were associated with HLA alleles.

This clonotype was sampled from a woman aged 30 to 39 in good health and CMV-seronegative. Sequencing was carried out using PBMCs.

The CDR3 spells CASSAPPLAGASGELFF. DNA for the CDR3: TGTGCCAGCAGCGCCCCCCCTCTAGCGGGAGCTTCGGGGGAGCTGTTTTTT. This rearrangement joins TRBV9 to TRBJ2-2; 10 nucleotides agree with TRBD2. Trimming removed 3 bases from V and 8 bases from J; junction bases left unmatched: 13. CDR1 and CDR2 (germline): SGDLS, YYNGEE. The CDR3 contains 17 residues.